This T cell receptor (beta chain) stems from a study of T cell changes during pregnancy in multiple sclerosis. V lost 6 bases, J lost 4 bases, and 15 bases lay in between. The CDR3 extends over 14 amino acids. Germline V gene lookup returns CDR1 MRHNA and CDR2 SNTAGT. Assay used: immunoSEQ multiplex PCR; TCRdb lists only in-frame clones, some missing. This sample carries around 100,000 clones, less than 95% of them seen once, and the ten largest clones take 0.7% to 0.9%. This clonotype was obtained from a female donor in good health, enrolled as a control in a pregnancy study. The sequencing here drew on peripheral blood, taken in the second trimester of pregnancy. This rearrangement joins TRBV6-4 to TRBJ1-1, with a possible D match to TRBD1 (5 bases). CDR3 protein: CASSPGAEGTEAFF. The CDR3 nucleotides read TGTGCCAGCAGCCCCGGGGCGGAGGGCACTGAAGCTTTCTTT.